The clone carrying this T cell receptor beta chain was observed once. The data were obtained in a study of blood T cell repertoires in COVID-19. Authors' processing steps: Reference gene primers were amplified, and this amplification served to estimate nucleated cell counts. TCRdb's table, derived via immunoSEQ multiplex PCR, lists solely in-frame clones and lacks some. For V, J and clone size, that table is used; D and trimming come from the DNA. The sample carries roughly 300,000 clones, approximately 87% recorded once. Germline-derived CDR1 and CDR2 are SGHRS and YFSETQ. The CDR3 is 15 amino acids. The junction had 14 bases not matched to a gene; V was cut back by 5 bases and J by 7 bases.

This chain uses TRBV5-1 with TRBJ1-2; 7 positions agree with TRBD1. Sequencing input: peripheral blood. This receptor was obtained from a woman between 40 and 50 years old who had recovered from COVID-19. The CDR3 spells CASRRGTGVSIGYTF. Here the CDR3 DNA reads TGCGCCAGCAGGAGGGGTACAGGGGTGTCGATTGGCTACACCTTC.